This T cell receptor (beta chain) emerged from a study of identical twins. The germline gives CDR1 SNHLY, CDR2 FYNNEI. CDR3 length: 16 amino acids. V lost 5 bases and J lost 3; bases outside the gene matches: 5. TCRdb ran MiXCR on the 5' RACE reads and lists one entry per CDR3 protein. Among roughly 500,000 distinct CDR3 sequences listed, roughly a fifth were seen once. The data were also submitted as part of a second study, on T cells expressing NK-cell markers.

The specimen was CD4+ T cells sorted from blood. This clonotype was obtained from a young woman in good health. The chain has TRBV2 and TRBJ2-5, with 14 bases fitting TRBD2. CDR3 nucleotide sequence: TGTGCCAGCAGTCCGGGGACTAGCGGGAGAGAAGAGACCCAGTACTTC. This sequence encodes CASSPGTSGREETQYF. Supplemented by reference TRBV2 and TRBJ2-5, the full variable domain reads EPEVTQTPSHQVTQMGQEVILRCVPISNHLYFYWYRQILGQKVEFLVSFYNNEISEKSEIFDDQFSVERPDGSNFTLKIRSTKLEDSAMYFCASSPGTSGREETQYFGPGTRLLVL.